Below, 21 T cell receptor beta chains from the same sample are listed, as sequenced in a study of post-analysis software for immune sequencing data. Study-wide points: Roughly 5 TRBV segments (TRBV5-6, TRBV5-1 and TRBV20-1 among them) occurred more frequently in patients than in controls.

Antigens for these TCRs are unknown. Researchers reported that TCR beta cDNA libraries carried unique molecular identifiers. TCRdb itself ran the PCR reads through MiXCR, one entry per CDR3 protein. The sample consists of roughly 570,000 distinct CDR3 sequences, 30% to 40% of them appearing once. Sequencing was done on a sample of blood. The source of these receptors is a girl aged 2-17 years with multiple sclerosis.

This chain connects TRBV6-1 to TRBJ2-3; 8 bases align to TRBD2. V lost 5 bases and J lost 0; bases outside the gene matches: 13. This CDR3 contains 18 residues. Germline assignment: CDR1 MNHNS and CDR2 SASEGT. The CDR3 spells CASSPLAPGTRSTDTQYF. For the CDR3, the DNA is TGTGCCAGCAGTCCGCTGGCCCCCGGGACTAGGAGCACAGATACGCAGTATTTT.

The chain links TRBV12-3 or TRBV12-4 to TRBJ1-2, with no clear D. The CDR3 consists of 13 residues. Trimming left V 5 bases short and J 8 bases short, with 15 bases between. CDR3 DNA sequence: TGTGCCAGCAGTGTCGGGAGCCATGAAGGCTACACCTTC. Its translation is CASSVGSHEGYTF.

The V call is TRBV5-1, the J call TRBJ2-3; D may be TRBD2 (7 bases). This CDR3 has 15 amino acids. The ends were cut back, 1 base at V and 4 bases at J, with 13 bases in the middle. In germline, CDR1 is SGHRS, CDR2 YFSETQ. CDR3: CASSLSPGGADTQYF. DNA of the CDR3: TGCGCCAGCAGCTTGTCACCGGGGGGCGCAGATACGCAGTATTTT.

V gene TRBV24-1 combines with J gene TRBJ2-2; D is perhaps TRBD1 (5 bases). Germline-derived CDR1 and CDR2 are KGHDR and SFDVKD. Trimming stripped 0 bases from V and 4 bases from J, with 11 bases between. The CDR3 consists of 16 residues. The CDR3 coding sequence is TGTGCCACCAGTGATTTGGTAGGGGCGAGCACCGGGGAGCTGTTTTTT. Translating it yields CATSDLVGASTGELFF.

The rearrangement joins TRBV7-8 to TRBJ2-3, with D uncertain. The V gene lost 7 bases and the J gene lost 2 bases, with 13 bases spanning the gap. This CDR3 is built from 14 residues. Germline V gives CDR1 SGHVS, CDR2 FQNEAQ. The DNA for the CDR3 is TGTGCCAGCACCTCTTGGAGACTCACAGATACGCAGTATTTT. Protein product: CASTSWRLTDTQYF.

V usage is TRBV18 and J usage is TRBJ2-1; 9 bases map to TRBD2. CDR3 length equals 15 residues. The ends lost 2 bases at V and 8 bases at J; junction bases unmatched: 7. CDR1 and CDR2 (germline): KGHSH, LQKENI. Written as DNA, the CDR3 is TGTGCCAGCTCACCAGGGCTAGCGGGGAGCGATGAGCAGTTCTTC. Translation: CASSPGLAGSDEQFF.

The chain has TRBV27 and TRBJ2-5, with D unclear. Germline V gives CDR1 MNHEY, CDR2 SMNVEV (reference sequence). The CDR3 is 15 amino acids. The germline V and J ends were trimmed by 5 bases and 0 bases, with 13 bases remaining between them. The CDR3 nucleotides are TGTGCCAGCAGTCCATATCTCCAGAACCAAGAGACCCAGTACTTC. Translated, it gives CASSPYLQNQETQYF.

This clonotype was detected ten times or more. In DNA, the CDR3 is TGTGCCAGCAGCCAAGGTACCGGCACTGAAGCTTTCTTT. Residues: CASSQGTGTEAFF. The rearrangement uses TRBV14 and TRBJ1-1; D ambiguous. Trimming stripped 1 base from V and 4 bases from J, with 7 bases between. The germline CDR1 and CDR2 sequences are SGHDN and FVKESK. The CDR3 contains 13 residues.

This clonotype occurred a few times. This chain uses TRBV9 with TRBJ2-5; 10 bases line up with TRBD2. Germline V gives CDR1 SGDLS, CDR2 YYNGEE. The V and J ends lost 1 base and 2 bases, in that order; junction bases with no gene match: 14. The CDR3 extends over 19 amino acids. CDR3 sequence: CASSVRKGTSAPLQETQYF. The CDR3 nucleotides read TGTGCCAGCAGCGTACGGAAGGGGACTAGCGCGCCACTTCAAGAGACCCAGTACTTC.

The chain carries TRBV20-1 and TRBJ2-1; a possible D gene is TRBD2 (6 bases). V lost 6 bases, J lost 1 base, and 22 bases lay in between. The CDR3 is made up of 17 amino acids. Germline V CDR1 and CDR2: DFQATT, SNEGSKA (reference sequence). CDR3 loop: CSASQRQRVNSYNEQFF. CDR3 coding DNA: TGCAGTGCCTCCCAAAGGCAGCGGGTAAATTCCTACAATGAGCAGTTCTTC.

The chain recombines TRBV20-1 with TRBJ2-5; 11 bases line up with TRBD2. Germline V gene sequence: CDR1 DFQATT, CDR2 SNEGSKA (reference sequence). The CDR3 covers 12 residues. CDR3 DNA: TGCAGCGGTACTAGCGGGGGAGAGACCCAGTACTTC. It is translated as CSGTSGGETQYF.

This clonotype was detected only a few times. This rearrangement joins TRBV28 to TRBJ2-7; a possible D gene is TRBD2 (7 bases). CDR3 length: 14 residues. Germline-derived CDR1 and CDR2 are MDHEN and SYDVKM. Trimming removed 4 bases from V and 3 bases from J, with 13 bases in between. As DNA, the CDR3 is TGTGCCAGCAGTTGGGGGGGCGCTTACTACGAGCAGTACTTC. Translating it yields CASSWGGAYYEQYF.

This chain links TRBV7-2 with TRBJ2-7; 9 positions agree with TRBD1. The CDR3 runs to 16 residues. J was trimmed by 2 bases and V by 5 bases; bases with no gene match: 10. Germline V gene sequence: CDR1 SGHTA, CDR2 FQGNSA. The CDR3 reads CASSTRTGAPPYEQYF. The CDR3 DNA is TGTGCCAGCAGCACCAGGACAGGGGCCCCCCCCTACGAGCAGTACTTC.

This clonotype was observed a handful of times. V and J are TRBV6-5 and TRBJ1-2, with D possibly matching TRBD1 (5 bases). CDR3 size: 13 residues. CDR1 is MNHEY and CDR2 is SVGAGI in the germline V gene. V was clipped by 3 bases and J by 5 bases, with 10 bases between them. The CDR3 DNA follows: TGTGCCAGCAGTTATGGGGGGACGTATGGCTACACCTTC. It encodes CASSYGGTYGYTF.

The CDR3 DNA follows: TGCGCCAGCAGCCCAGGGACAGGAATAACAGATACGCAGTATTTT. Residues: CASSPGTGITDTQYF. V gene TRBV5-1 combines with J gene TRBJ2-3; 8 bases map to TRBD1. Trimming removed 4 bases from V and 3 bases from J; junction bases left unmatched: 7. This CDR3 contains 15 residues. CDR1 SGHRS and CDR2 YFSETQ come from the germline V gene.

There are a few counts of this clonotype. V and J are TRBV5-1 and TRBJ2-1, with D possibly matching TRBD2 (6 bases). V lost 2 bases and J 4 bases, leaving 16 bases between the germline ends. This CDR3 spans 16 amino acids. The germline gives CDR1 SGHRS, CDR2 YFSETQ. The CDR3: CASSLIGGVSYNEQFF. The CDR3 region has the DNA TGCGCCAGCAGCTTAATAGGCGGGGTCTCTTACAATGAGCAGTTCTTC.

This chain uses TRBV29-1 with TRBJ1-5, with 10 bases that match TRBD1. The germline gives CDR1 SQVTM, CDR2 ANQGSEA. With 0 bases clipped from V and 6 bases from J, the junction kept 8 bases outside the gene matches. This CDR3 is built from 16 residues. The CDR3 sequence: CSVEDRRQGAGQPQHF. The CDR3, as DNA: TGCAGCGTTGAAGATCGGAGACAGGGGGCTGGTCAGCCCCAGCATTTT.

The CDR3 bases are TGTGCCAGCAGCTTCGGGGATGCGGGTGAAAAACTGTTTTTT. It specifies CASSFGDAGEKLFF. The genes are TRBV5-6 and TRBJ1-4; D remains unclear. V was shortened by 2 bases and J by 7 bases, with 12 bases between the two germline ends. This CDR3 spans 14 amino acids. In germline, CDR1 is SGHDT, CDR2 YYEEEE.

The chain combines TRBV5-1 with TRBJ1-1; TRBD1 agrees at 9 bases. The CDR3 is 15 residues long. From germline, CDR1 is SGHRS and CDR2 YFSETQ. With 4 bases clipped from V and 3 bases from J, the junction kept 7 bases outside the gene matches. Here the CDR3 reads CASSPTTGGYTEAFF. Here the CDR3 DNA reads TGCGCCAGCAGCCCAACGACAGGGGGGTACACTGAAGCTTTCTTT.

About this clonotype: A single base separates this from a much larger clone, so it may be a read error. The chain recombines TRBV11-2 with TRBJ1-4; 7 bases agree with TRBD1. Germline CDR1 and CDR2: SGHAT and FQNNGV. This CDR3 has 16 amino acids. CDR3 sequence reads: CTSSLGTVEHNEKLFF. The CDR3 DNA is TGTACCAGCAGCTTAGGGACAGTCGAGCATAATGAAAAACTGTTTTTT.

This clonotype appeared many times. The CDR3 DNA follows: TGTGCCAGCTGGGGCGGGATAGCGGGATCCCAAGAGACCCAGTACTTC. Translation: CASWGGIAGSQETQYF. The chain recombines TRBV2 with TRBJ2-5, with TRBD2 identical over 8 bases. Germline CDR1 SNHLY, CDR2 FYNNEI. After removal of 8 bases from V and 1 base from J, the junction contained 12 bases not matched to a gene. This CDR3 is 16 amino acids long.